This T cell receptor (beta chain) is from a study of post-analysis software for immune sequencing data. General observations from the study: In patients, TRBV5-6, TRBV5-1 and TRBV20-1 belonged to 4 or 5 TRBV segments found more frequently than in controls.

J was trimmed by 1 base and V by 5 bases; bases with no gene match: 14. In germline, CDR1 is LNHNV, CDR2 YYDKDF (reference sequence). This CDR3 spans 18 amino acids. A remark on this clonotype: Its antigen is not identified.

Carried by the TCR beta cDNA libraries were unique molecular identifiers. From the PCR reads, TCRdb called clonotypes with MiXCR, one entry per CDR3 protein. This sample has approximately 350,000 distinct CDR3 sequences, with around a third found just once. Sequencing used blood. The rearrangement joins TRBV15 to TRBJ2-5; TRBD1 aligns across 9 bases. The TCR comes from a girl aged 10 to 17 with multiple sclerosis. CDR3 sequence (DNA): TGTGCCACCAGCCGACAAAAGGACAGGGGAATATTCCAAGAGACCCAGTACTTC. Its protein is CATSRQKDRGIFQETQYF.